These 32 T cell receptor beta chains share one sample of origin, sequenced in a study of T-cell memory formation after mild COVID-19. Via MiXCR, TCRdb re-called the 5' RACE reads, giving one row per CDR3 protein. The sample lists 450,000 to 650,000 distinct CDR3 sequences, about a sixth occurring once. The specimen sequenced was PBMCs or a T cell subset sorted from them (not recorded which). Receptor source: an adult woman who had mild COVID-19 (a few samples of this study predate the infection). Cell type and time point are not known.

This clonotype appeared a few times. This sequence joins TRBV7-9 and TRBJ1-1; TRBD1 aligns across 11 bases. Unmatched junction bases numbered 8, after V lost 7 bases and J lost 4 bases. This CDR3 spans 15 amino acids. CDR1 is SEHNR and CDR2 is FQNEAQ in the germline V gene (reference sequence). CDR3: CASILTGTGGTEAFF. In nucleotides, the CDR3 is TGTGCCAGCATACTGACCGGGACAGGGGGCACTGAAGCTTTCTTT.

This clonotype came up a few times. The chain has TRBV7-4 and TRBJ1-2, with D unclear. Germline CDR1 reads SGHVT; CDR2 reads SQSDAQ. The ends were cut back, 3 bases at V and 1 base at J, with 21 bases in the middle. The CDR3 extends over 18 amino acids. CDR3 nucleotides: TGTGCCAGCAGCTTGTTCGTGGCCAGGCGGGCCCTTAACTATGGCTACACCTTC. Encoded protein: CASSLFVARRALNYGYTF.

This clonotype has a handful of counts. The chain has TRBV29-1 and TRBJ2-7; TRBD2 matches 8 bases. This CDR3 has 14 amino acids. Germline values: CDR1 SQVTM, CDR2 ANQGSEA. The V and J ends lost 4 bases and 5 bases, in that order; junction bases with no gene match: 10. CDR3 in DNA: TGCAGCGTTGTTACTGCGGGGGGCTACCACGAGCAGTACTTC. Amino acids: CSVVTAGGYHEQYF.

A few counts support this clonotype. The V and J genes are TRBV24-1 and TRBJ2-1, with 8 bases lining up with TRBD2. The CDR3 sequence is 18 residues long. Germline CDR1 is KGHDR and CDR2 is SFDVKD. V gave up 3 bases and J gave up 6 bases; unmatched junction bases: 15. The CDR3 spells CATSDTGTSNVSPNEQFF. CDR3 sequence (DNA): TGTGCCACCAGTGATACCGGGACTAGTAACGTCAGTCCCAATGAGCAGTTCTTC.

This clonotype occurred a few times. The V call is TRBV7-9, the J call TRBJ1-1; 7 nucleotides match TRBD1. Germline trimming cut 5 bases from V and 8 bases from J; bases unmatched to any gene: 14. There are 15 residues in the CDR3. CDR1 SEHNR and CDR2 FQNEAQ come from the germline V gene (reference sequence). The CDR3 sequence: CASSRTNDKDREAFF. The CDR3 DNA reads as TGTGCCAGCAGCCGAACTAACGACAAGGACAGGGAAGCTTTCTTT.

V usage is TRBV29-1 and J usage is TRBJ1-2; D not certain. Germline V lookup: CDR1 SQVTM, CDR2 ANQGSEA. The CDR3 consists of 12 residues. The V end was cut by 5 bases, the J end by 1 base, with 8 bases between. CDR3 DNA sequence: TGCAGCGTTCGGTCAGATAACTATGGCTACACCTTC. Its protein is CSVRSDNYGYTF.

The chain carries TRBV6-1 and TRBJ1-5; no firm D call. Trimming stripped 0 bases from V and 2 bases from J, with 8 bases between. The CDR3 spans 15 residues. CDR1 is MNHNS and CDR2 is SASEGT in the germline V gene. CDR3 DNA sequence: TGTGCCAGCAGTGAAGCCGGCCATGGCAATCAGCCCCAGCATTTT. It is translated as CASSEAGHGNQPQHF.

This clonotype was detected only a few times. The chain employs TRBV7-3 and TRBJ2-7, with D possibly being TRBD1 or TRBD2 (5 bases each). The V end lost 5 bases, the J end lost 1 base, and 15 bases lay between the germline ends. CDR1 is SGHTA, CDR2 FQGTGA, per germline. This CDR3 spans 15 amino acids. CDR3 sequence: CASSPGPRESYEQYF. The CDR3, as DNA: TGTGCCAGCAGCCCGGGGCCAAGGGAGTCCTACGAGCAGTACTTC.

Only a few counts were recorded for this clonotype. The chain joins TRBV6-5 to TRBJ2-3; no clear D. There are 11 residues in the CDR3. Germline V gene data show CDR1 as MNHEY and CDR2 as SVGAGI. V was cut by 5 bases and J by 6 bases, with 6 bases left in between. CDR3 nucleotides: TGTGCCAGCAGTGGGCGGGATACGCAGTATTTT. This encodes CASSGRDTQYF.

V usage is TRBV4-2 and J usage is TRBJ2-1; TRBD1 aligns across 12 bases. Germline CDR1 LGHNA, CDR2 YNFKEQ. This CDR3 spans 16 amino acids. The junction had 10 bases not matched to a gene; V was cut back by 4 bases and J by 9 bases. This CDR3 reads CASSPAGTGGEGEQFF. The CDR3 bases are TGTGCCAGCAGCCCAGCCGGGACAGGGGGCGAAGGTGAGCAGTTCTTC.

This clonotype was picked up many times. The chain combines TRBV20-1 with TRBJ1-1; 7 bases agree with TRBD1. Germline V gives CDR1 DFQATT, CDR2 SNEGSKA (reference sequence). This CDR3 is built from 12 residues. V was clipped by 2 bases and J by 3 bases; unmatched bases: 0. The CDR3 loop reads CSARQGDTEAFF. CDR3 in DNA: TGCAGTGCTAGACAGGGGGACACTGAAGCTTTCTTT.

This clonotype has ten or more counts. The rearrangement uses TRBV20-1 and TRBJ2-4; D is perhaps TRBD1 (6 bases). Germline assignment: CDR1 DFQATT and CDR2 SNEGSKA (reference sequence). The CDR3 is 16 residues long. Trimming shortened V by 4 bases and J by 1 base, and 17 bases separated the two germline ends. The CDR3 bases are TGCAGTGCTACCGAACAGGGAAGGAATGCCAAAAACATTCAGTACTTC. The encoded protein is CSATEQGRNAKNIQYF.

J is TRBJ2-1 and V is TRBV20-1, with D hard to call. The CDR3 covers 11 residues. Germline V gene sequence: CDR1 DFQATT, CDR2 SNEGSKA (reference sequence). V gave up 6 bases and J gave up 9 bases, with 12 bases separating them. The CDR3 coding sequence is TGCAGTGCCATGTTCGTGGGTGAGCAGTTCTTC. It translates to CSAMFVGEQFF.

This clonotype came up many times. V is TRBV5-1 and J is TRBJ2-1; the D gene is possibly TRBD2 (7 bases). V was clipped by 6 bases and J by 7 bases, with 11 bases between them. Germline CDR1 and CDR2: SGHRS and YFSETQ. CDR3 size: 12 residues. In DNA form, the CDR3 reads TGCGCCAGCACTAAGGGGGGGAATGAGCAGTTCTTC. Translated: CASTKGGNEQFF.

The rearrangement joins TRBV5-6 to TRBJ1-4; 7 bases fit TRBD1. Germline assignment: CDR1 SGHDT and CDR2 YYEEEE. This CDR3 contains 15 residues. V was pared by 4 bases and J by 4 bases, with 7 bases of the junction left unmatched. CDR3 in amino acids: CASSVLTGNNEKLFF. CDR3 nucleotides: TGTGCCAGCAGCGTGCTGACAGGGAATAATGAAAAACTGTTTTTT.

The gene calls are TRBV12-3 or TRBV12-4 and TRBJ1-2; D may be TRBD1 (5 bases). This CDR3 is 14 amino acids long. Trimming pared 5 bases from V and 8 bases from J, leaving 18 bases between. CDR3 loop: CASSPARESSGYTF. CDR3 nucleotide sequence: TGTGCCAGCAGTCCCGCCAGGGAGTCGAGCGGCTACACCTTC.

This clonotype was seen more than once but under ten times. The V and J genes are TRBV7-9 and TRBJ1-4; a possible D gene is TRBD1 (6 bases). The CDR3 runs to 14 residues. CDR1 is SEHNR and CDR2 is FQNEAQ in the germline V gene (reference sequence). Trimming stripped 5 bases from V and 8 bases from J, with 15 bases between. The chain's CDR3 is CASSATGTGEKLFF. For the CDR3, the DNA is TGTGCCAGCAGCGCTACAGGGACGGGGGAAAAACTGTTTTTT.

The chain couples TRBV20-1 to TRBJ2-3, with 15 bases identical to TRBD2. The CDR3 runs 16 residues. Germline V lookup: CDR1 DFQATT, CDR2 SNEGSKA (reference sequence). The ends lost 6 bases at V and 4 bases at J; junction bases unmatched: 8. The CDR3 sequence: CSAEGLAGGQADTQYF. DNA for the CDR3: TGCAGTGCGGAAGGACTAGCGGGGGGGCAGGCAGATACGCAGTATTTT.

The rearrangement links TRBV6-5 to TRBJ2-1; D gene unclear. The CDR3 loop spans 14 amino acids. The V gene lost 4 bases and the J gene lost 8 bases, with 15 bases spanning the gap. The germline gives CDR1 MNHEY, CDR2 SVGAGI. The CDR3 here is CASSLKALFHEQFF. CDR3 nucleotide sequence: TGTGCCAGCAGTTTGAAGGCCCTTTTTCATGAGCAGTTCTTC.

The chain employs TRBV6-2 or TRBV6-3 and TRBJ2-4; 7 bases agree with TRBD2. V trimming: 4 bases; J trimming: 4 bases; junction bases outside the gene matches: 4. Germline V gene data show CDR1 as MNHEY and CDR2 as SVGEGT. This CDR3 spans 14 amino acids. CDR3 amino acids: CASSSGLGKNIQYF. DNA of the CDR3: TGTGCCAGCAGTTCCGGACTAGGGAAAAACATTCAGTACTTC.

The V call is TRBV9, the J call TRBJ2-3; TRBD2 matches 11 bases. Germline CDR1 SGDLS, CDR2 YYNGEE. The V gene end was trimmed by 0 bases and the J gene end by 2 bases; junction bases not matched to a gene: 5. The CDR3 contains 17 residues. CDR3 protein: CASSVEASGRNTDTQYF. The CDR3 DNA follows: TGTGCCAGCAGCGTAGAGGCTAGCGGGAGGAACACAGATACGCAGTATTTT.

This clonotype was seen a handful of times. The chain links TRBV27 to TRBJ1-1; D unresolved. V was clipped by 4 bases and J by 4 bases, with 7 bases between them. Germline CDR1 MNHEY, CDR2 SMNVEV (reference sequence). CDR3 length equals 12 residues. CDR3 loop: CASSSGVTEAFF. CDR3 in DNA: TGTGCCAGCAGTTCCGGGGTCACTGAAGCTTTCTTT.

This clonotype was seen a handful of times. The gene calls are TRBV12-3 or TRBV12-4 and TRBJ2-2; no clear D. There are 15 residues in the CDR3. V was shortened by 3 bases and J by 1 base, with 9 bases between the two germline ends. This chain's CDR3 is CASSFKRLNTGELFF. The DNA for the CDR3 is TGTGCCAGCAGTTTTAAACGCCTGAACACCGGGGAGCTGTTTTTT.

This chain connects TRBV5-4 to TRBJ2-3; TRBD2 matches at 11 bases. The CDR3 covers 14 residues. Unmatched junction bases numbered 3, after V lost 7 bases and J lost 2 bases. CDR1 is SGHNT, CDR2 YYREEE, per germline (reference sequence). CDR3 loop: CASPSGRNTDTQYF. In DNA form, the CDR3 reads TGTGCCAGCCCTAGCGGGAGGAACACAGATACGCAGTATTTT.

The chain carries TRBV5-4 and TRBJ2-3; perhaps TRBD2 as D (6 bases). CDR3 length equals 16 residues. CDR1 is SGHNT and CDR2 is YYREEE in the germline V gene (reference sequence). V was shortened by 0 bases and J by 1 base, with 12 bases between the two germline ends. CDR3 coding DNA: TGTGCCAGCAGCTTGGGGATGGGGGGACGCACAGATACGCAGTATTTT. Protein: CASSLGMGGRTDTQYF. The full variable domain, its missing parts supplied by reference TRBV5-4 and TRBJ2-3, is ETGVTQSPTHLIKTRGQQVTLRCSSQSGHNTVSWYQQALGQGPQFIFQYYREEENGRGNFPPRFSGLQFPNYSSELNVNALELDDSALYLCASSLGMGGRTDTQYFGPGTRLTVL.

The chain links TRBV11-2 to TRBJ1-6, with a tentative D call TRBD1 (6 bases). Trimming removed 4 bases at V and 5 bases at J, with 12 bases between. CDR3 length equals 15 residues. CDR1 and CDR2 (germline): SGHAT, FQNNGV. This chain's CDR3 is CASSSPGQDNSPLHF. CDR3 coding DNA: TGTGCCAGCAGCTCACCGGGACAAGATAATTCACCCCTCCACTTT.

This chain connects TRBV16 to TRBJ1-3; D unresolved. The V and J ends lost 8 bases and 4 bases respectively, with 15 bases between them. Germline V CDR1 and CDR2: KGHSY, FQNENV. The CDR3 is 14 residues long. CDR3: CASGRQVAGNTIYF. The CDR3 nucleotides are TGTGCCAGCGGGAGACAAGTGGCCGGAAACACCATATATTTT.

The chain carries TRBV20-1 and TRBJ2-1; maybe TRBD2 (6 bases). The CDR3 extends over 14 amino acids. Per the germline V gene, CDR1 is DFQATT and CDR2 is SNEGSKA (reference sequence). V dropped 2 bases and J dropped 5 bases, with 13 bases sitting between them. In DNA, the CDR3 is TGCAGTGCTAGAAGGGGTACGGGGGACAATGAGCAGTTCTTC. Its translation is CSARRGTGDNEQFF.

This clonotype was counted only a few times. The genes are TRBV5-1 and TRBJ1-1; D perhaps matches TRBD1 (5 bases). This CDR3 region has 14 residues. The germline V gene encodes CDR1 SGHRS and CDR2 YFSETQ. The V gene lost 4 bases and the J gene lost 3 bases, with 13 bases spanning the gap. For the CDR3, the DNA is TGCGCCAGCAGCCCTAGAGGAGGGGACACTGAAGCTTTCTTT. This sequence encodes CASSPRGGDTEAFF.

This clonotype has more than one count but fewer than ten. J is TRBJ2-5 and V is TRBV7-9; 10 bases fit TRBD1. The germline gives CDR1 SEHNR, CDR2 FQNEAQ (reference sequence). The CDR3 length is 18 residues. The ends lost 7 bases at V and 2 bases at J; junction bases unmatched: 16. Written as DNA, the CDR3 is TGTGCCAGCAACAGAGGCAGTGGGGGACAGGGGACACAAGAGACCCAGTACTTC. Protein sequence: CASNRGSGGQGTQETQYF. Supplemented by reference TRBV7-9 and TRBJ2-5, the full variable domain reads DTGVSQNPRHKITKRGQNVTFRCDPISEHNRLYWYRQTLGQGPEFLTYFQNEAQLEKSRLLSDRFSAERPKGSFSTLEIQRTEQGDSAMYLCASNRGSGGQGTQETQYFGPGTRLLVL.

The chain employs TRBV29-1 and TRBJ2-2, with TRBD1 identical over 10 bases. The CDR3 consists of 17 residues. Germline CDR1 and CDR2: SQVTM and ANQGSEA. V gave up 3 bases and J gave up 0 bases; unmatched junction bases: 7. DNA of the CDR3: TGCAGCGTTGATACCTCGGACAGGGGGGCGAACACCGGGGAGCTGTTTTTT. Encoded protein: CSVDTSDRGANTGELFF.

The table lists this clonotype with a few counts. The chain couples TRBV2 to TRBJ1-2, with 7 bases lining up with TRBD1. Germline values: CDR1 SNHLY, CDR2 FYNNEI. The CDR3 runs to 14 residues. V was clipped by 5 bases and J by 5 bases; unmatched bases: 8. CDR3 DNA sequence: TGTGCCAGCAGTAGCATTACAGGGGAATATGGCTACACCTTC. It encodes CASSSITGEYGYTF.